This T cell receptor beta chain appears in the sequencing data of a study of identical twins. TCRdb recomputed calls from the 5' RACE reads with MiXCR, one row per CDR3 protein. The sample yields under 350,000 distinct CDR3 sequences, more than 8% seen once. All donors were healthy, and all were Caucasian. Another study also made use of these data, one on yellow fever vaccine responses in identical twins. As reported in that work: Twins showed a vaccine T cell response that reportedly seemed partly convergent, partly personalized.

The sequenced sample consisted of CD8+ T cells sorted from blood. This sequence was found in a woman younger than 35 in good health.

The CDR3 is CASRVLPGTRESSYNEQFF. The CDR3 nucleotides read TGTGCCAGCAGAGTATTACCCGGGACTAGGGAGAGCTCCTACAATGAGCAGTTCTTC. The J gene is TRBJ2-1, the V gene TRBV27, with TRBD2 matching over 8 bases. Germline loops: CDR1 MNHEY, CDR2 SMNVEV (reference sequence). This CDR3 spans 19 amino acids. The V and J ends lost 6 bases and 0 bases, in that order; junction bases with no gene match: 16.